Below, one T cell receptor beta chain is given with its context. This clone's antigen is unknown. Base qualities were left out, and no much larger clone turns up one base away. The donors were healthy, HIV-negative adults with no recently reported acute infections or vaccinations. Every donor was a Caucasian adult living in Nashville, Tennessee, USA. Magnetic negative selection was used to enrich CD4+ T cells, after which naive cells were positively selected on CD45RA and the negative fraction became the memory subset. Blood was collected by leukapheresis, and PBMCs were isolated by Ficoll-Histopaque density gradient centrifugation and then cryopreserved in liquid nitrogen vapor phase. Analytical flow cytometry was used to check the purity and quantity of every magnetically sorted T cell population. From each sorted fraction, genomic DNA was isolated and quantified by UV absorbance on a Nanodrop 2000c.

Using the deep immunoSEQ assay, TCR CDR3 regions were amplified from genomic DNA by multiplex PCR. Extracted genomic DNA from each cell subset was distributed evenly across all wells of several immunoSEQ 96-well plates, and each plate was treated as a replicate. For sorted subsets, each replicate PCR was loaded with about 0.2 ug genomic DNA, equivalent to approximately 27,000 T cell genomes. Purified libraries were quantified with a Qubit 3.0 fluorometer, sized on a Bioanalyzer 2100, and re-quantified with the KAPA Library Quantification kit. Each immunoSEQ 96-well plate was sequenced on its own single-read 150-cycle Illumina NextSeq 550 flow cell. Per the source publication's procedure: Because the immunoSEQ output held only junctional sequences and lacked quality scores, the filtering could not match the filtering applied to full-length reads. To assign V/J genes and CDR3, sequences were annotated using PyIR, a Python wrapper for IgBLAST v1.9, with IMGT germline references. Any read was removed if the V/J assignment was weak (E-value above 1e-6), the CDR3 was missing, or the read contained stop codons, out-of-frame junctions, or ambiguous translated residues. V3J clonotypes were defined as sequences sharing an identical inferred V gene, J gene, and CDR3 amino acid sequence. The percentage overlap between two repertoires was calculated by dividing the number of shared unique clonotypes by the size of the smaller repertoire. Three approaches were used to assess repertoire richness: RTK rarefaction, the Chao1 estimator, and Recon v2.1 estimates of unobserved clonotypes. OLGA was used to compute generation probabilities for all TCRbeta clonotypes that the gDNA method yielded from a few donors. Drawn from immuneACCESS, this table holds only the in-frame rearrangements with V and J called that TCRdb kept. Clones are partly lost; checked studies trace under half to an unresolved V gene and leave the rest unexplained. V, J and clone size derive from that table, while D and trimming were established from the DNA sequence. The sample table shows a few million clones, and 85% to 95% are seen once. In total, the top ten clones hold 0.35% to 0.45% of the sample.

The data originate from a study of shared clonotypes between healthy human individuals (dated by TCRdb to about 2020). Some background on the complete study: The cohort included three men and a couple of women between 18 and 49 years of age. Each donor's leukapheresis produced roughly between roughly 0.85 and 9 billion PBMCs. The study deeply sequenced blood TCR repertoires of about 5 healthy adults to estimate repertoire size and the extent of clonotype sharing between individuals. To increase sequencing depth and limit assay-specific biases, different laboratories used diverse techniques to prepare libraries and sequence TCR repertoires. For each donor, CD4 naive and CD4 memory were each given three plates, CD8 naive was given two plates, and CD8 memory was given one plate. General findings and caveats noted by the study authors: Estimated clonotype richness was generally larger for naive than for memory subsets. Across four donors, roughly 5.1% of naive CD4, roughly 3.5% of naive CD8, 2% to 2.5% of memory CD4, and approximately 0.4% of memory CD8 clonotypes were shared. Because the study included a small number of donors, the genetic and exposure-history diversity represented was limited. Incomplete sequencing was indicated by rarefaction of sorted-subset datasets, despite the large sequencing depth. Sampling was restricted to blood, and TCR repertoires in tissues likely differ from the TCR repertoires found in blood. Compared with non-shared clonotypes, clonotypes shared by all four sorted-subset donors had higher generation probabilities. Based on pairwise subsampling, the degree of clonotype sharing among donors was expected to be affected by sequencing depth.

Including cysteine and phenylalanine, the CDR3 has 17 amino acids. The CDR3 DNA has 51 bases and is translated from base 1. Reading the germline V gene gives CDR1 LGHNA and CDR2 YNFKEQ. Trimming leaves V shorter by 0 bases and J shorter by 2 bases, with the junction holding 6 bases beyond the gene matches. The V and J segments used are TRBV4-2 and TRBJ2-2, with 7 bases matching TRBD2. This receptor was taken from a man between 18 and 29 years old in good health. Some clones in this sample may be carry-over from other donors' samples. The sequenced sample consisted of naive CD4+ T cells from PBMCs. Taken with the paper, the label for cell subset or site translates to: CD45RA+ positively selected. The CDR3 region: CASSQETQRGNTGELFF. The DNA sequence is as follows: TGTGCCAGCAGCCAAGAGACCCAGCGGGGTAACACCGGGGAGCTGTTTTTT.